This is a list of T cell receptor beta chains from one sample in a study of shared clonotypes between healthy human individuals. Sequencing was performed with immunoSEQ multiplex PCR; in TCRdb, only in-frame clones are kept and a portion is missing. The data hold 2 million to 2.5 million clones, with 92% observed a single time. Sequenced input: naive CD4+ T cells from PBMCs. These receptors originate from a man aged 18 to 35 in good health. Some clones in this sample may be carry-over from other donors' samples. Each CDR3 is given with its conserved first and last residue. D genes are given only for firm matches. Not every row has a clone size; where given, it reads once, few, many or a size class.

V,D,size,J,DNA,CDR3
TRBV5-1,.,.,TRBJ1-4,TGCGCCAGCAGCTTGGCGACCGACCGTAATGAAAAACTGTTTTTT,CASSLATDRNEKLFF
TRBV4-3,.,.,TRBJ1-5,TGCGCCAGCAGCCAGGGACCTAATCAGCCCCAGCATTTT,CASSQGPNQPQHF
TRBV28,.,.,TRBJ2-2,TGTGCCAGCAGTCCTAAGGGTCCGAACACCGGGGAGCTGTTTTTT,CASSPKGPNTGELFF
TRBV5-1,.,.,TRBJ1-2,TGCGCCAGCAGCCCTAAGACACATAACTATGGCTACACCTTC,CASSPKTHNYGYTF
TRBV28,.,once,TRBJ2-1,TGTGCCAGCAGTTTTATCTCCAGGGAGAACCATGAGCAGTTCTTC,CASSFISRENHEQFF
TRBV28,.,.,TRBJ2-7,TGTGCCAGCAGTTTATCCCTCGGACGTAAGTACTTC,CASSLSLGRKYF
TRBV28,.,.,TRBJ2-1,TGTGCCAGCAAGGGGGGGGCCTACAATGAGCAGTTCTTC,CASKGGAYNEQFF
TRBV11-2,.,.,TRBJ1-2,TGTGCCAGCAGCTTAGGGGGGGTAGGCGACTATGGCTACACCTTC,CASSLGGVGDYGYTF
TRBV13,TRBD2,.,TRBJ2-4,TGTGCCAGCAGCTACACCCAGGGACTAGCGGGAGGACCCTGGGAGGGCATTCAGTACTTC,CASSYTQGLAGGPWEGIQYF
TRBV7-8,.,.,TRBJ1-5,TGTGCCAGCAGCTTAACGGGGGGTGGGTATCAGCCCCAGCATTTT,CASSLTGGGYQPQHF
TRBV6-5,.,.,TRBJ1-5,TGTGCCAGCAGTACCCGACAGGACAATCAGCCCCAGCATTTT,CASSTRQDNQPQHF
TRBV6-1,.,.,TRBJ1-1,TGTGCCAGCAGTGAAGGAGGGGCTAACACTGAAGCTTTCTTT,CASSEGGANTEAFF
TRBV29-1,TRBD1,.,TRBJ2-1,TGCAGCTTTTGGACAGGGGGCTCCTACAATGAGCAGTTCTTC,CSFWTGGSYNEQFF
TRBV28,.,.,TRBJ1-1,TGTGCCAGCAGGATGGACGTTACTGAAGCTTTCTTT,CASRMDVTEAFF
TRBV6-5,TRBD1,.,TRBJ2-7,TGTGCCAGCAGTTACCGGACAGGGGCCTACGAGCAGTACTTC,CASSYRTGAYEQYF
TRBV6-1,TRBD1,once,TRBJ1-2,TGTGCCAGCAGGGACCAGGGGGCAATAGGTGGCTACACCTTC,CASRDQGAIGGYTF